The 11 T cell receptor beta chains presented below share a single source sample, sequenced in a study of blood T cell repertoires in COVID-19. Some clones are missing from TCRdb's copy, which holds only in-frame ones; the method was immunoSEQ multiplex PCR. Seen here are around 450,000 clones, around 89% observed once, and the top ten hold around 4.4%. Sequencing input: peripheral blood. The receptors stem from a woman aged 25 to 39 with acute or convalescent COVID-19.

The chain couples TRBV3-1 (or the pseudogene TRBV3-2) to TRBJ2-2; TRBD2 matches 7 bases. Germline CDR1 LGHDT, CDR2 YNNKEL (reference sequence). The CDR3 is made up of 16 amino acids. The J segment lost 1 base and the V segment lost 5 bases, leaving 7 bases of the junction unmatched. CDR3: CASSRTTGGNTGELFF. The DNA for the CDR3 is TGTGCCAGCAGCAGAACCACGGGGGGGAACACCGGGGAGCTGTTTTTT.

This clone showed up just a few times. This chain connects TRBV7-9 to TRBJ1-6, with TRBD1 identical over 12 bases. The junction had 6 bases not matched to a gene; V was cut back by 5 bases and J by 7 bases. CDR1 and CDR2 (germline): SEHNR, FQNEAQ (reference sequence). The CDR3 extends over 16 amino acids. This CDR3 is CASSVGTGGDNSPLHF. The DNA of the CDR3 is TGTGCCAGCAGCGTCGGGACAGGGGGCGACAATTCACCCCTCCACTTT. Combining the CDR3 with reference TRBV7-9 and TRBJ1-6 gives the whole variable domain DTGVSQNPRHKITKRGQNVTFRCDPISEHNRLYWYRQTLGQGPEFLTYFQNEAQLEKSRLLSDRFSAERPKGSFSTLEIQRTEQGDSAMYLCASSVGTGGDNSPLHFGNGTRLTVT.

This clone was seen only a few times. The chain links TRBV19 to TRBJ1-1; TRBD1 agrees at 8 bases. This CDR3 is 14 amino acids long. CDR1 is LNHDA, CDR2 SQIVND, per germline (reference sequence). Germline trimming cut 8 bases from V and 2 bases from J; bases unmatched to any gene: 7. CDR3 region: CASLGQGPNTEAFF. The CDR3 bases are TGTGCCAGTTTAGGACAGGGCCCAAACACTGAAGCTTTCTTT.

V is TRBV20-1 and J is TRBJ1-5; 7 positions agree with TRBD1. CDR1 and CDR2 (germline): DFQATT, SNEGSKA (reference sequence). The CDR3 extends over 15 amino acids. V lost 3 bases, J lost 4 bases, and 9 bases stayed unmatched. The CDR3 DNA sequence: TGCAGTGCTAGTAAGGGCAGGGGGTTTAATCAGCCCCAGCATTTT. Translation gives CSASKGRGFNQPQHF.

For this clone: Different DNA sequences within this sample yield the same CDR3. The chain carries TRBV5-6 and TRBJ2-7; TRBD1 agrees at 7 bases. Germline V gives CDR1 SGHDT, CDR2 YYEEEE. The CDR3 contains 14 residues. V gave up 0 bases and J gave up 3 bases; unmatched junction bases: 3. The chain's CDR3 is CASSLGTGVYEQYF. In DNA, the CDR3 is TGTGCCAGCAGCTTGGGCACAGGGGTCTACGAGCAGTACTTC. Filled out from reference TRBV5-6 and TRBJ2-7, the complete variable domain reads DAGVTQSPTHLIKTRGQQVTLRCSPKSGHDTVSWYQQALGQGPQFIFQYYEEEERQRGNFPDRFSGHQFPNYSSELNVNALLLGDSALYLCASSLGTGVYEQYFGPGTRLTVT.

The V call is TRBV2, the J call TRBJ1-2; a possible D gene is TRBD1 (5 bases). The V gene lost 8 bases and the J gene lost 2 bases, with 18 bases spanning the gap. The length of the CDR3 is 15 residues. Germline-derived CDR1 and CDR2 are SNHLY and FYNNEI. CDR3 bases: TGTGCCAGCTCTGAACCTAAGGGGAAGAACTATGGCTACACCTTC. Translation gives CASSEPKGKNYGYTF.

Points on this clone: A much larger clone lies a single base off, so this may be a read error. V usage is TRBV14 and J usage is TRBJ2-7, with D possibly being TRBD1 (6 bases). Germline loops: CDR1 SGHDN, CDR2 FVKESK. The V and J ends lost 5 bases and 4 bases respectively, with 9 bases between them. There are 12 residues in the CDR3. The CDR3 reads CASSSQGYEQYF. Written as DNA, the CDR3 is TGTGCCAGCAGCTCTCAGGGGTACGAGCAGTACTTC.

This sequence joins TRBV20-1 and TRBJ1-2, with TRBD1 as a possible D gene (5 bases). The germline CDR1 and CDR2 sequences are DFQATT and SNEGSKA (reference sequence). The V and J ends lost 3 bases and 2 bases respectively, with 10 bases between them. The CDR3 consists of 13 residues. CDR3 coding DNA: TGCAGTGCTAGTTCTGGGGCGAACTATGGCTACACCTTC. It specifies CSASSGANYGYTF.

V and J are TRBV13 and TRBJ2-7; D unclear. The CDR3 is made up of 12 amino acids. In germline, CDR1 is PRHDT, CDR2 FYEKMQ (reference sequence). V shed 4 bases and J shed 4 bases, with 8 bases lying between them. DNA of the CDR3: TGTGCCAGCAGCTCCCTAGATTACGAGCAGTACTTC. This encodes CASSSLDYEQYF.

This clone was detected only once. This sequence joins TRBV9 and TRBJ2-3; 8 bases fit TRBD2. There are 15 residues in the CDR3. With 0 bases clipped from V and 1 base from J, the junction kept 1 base outside the gene matches. Germline lookup yields CDR1 SGDLS and CDR2 YYNGEE. The CDR3 region is CASSVGSGGTDTQYF. The DNA for the CDR3 is TGTGCCAGCAGCGTAGGTAGCGGGGGCACAGATACGCAGTATTTT.

A word on this clone: Other nucleotide sequences in the sample specify the same CDR3. The gene calls are TRBV28 and TRBJ2-7, with D tentatively TRBD1 (6 bases). Trimming stripped 6 bases from V and 4 bases from J, with 10 bases between. Germline values: CDR1 MDHEN, CDR2 SYDVKM. CDR3 length: 12 residues. The CDR3 sequence: CASSTTGYEQYF. CDR3 DNA: TGTGCCAGCAGCACCACAGGGTACGAGCAGTACTTC.